Sequencing of this T cell receptor (beta chain) was carried out in a study of tumor-infiltrating lymphocytes in primary liver carcinoma. Overall study: All patients, whether men or women, fell within 30 to 69 years of age. Stage T1-T3 N0M0 tumors spanned about 4.2 to 11 cm. Study findings and constraints: Tumor-adjacent and tumor-blood pairs displayed less overlap than did pairs of tumor regions. The proportion of top clones found throughout all five tumor regions was only about 7.5-25%.

Investigators took RNA and DNA out together from 20-30 mg of unsorted bulk tissue. TCR beta cDNA came from about 450 ng total RNA, primed with a constant-region primer. Each TCR beta library was derived from three nested multiplex PCR rounds that employed slightly modified ARM-PCR. TCRdb independently ran MiXCR on the multiplex PCR reads; one entry per CDR3 protein. The repertoire holds 95,000 to 100,000 distinct CDR3 sequences, with 55% to 80% as singletons. At least ten counts were recorded for this clonotype. Its antigen remains unidentified. The clonotype originates from a woman aged 55-70 years with primary liver carcinoma and hepatitis B virus infection. The material sequenced was liver tumor tissue from sampling region 2. The subset was: tumor region T2, inferior pole.

CDR3 in amino acids: CASSLGSASNEQFF. The DNA for the CDR3 is TGTGCCAGCAGTTTGGGTTCGGCATCCAATGAGCAGTTCTTC. The J gene is TRBJ2-1, the V gene TRBV12-3 or TRBV12-4, with D unclear. This CDR3 contains 14 residues. Trimming shortened V by 3 bases and J by 6 bases, and 12 bases separated the two germline ends.